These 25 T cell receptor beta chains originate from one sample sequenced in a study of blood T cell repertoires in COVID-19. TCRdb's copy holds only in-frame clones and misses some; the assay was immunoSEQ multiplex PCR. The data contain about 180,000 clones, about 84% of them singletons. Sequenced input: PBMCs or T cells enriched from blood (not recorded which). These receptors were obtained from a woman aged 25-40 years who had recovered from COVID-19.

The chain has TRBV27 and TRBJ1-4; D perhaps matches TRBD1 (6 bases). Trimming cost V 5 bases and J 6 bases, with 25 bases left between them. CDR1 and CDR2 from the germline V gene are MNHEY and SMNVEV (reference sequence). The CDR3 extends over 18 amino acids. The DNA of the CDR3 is TGTGCCAGCAGTCCCGATGTGGACAGACCGATCTCGGATGAAAAACTGTTTTTT. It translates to CASSPDVDRPISDEKLFF.

CDR3 protein: CASSSRLAGNTQYF. CDR3 bases: TGTGCCAGCAGTTCAAGACTAGCGGGAAATACGCAGTATTTT. V gene TRBV27 combines with J gene TRBJ2-3; 11 bases match TRBD2. V was pared by 4 bases and J by 7 bases, with 4 bases of the junction left unmatched. CDR1 MNHEY and CDR2 SMNVEV come from the germline V gene (reference sequence). The CDR3 covers 14 residues.

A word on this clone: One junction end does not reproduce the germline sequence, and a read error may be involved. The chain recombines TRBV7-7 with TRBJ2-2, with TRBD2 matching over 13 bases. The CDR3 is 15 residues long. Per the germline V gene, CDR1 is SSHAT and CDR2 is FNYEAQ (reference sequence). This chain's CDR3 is CASSRGLAGTGELFF. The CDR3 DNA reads TGTGCTAGCAGCCGGGGACTAGCGGGGACCGGGGAGCTGTTTTTT. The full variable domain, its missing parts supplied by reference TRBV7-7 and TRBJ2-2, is GAGVSQSPRYKVTKRGQDVTLRCDPISSHATLYWYQQALGQGPEFLTYFNYEAQPDKSGLPSDRFSAERPEGSISTLTIQRTEQRDSAMYRCASSRGLAGTGELFFGEGSRLTVL.

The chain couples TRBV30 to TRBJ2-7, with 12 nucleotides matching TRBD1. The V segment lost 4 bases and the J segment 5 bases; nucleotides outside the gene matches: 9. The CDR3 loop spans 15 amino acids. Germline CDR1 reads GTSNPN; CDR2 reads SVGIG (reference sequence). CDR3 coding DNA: TGTGCCTGGAACCGGGACAGGGGGCGCAGCCACGAGCAGTACTTC. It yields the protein CAWNRDRGRSHEQYF.

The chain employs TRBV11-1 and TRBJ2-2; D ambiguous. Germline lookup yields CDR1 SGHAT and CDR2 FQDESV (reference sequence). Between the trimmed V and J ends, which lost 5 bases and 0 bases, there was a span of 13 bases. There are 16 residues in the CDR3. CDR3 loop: CASSLLGRTNTGELFF. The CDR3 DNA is TGTGCCAGCAGCCTCCTGGGCAGAACGAACACCGGGGAGCTGTTTTTT.

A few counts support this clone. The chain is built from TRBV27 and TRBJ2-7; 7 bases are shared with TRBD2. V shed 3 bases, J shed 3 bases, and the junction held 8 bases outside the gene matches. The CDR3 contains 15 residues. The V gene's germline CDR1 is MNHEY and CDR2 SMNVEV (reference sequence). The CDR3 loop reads CASSLYGGVGYEQYF. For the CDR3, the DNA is TGTGCCAGCAGTTTGTATGGGGGGGTAGGCTACGAGCAGTACTTC.

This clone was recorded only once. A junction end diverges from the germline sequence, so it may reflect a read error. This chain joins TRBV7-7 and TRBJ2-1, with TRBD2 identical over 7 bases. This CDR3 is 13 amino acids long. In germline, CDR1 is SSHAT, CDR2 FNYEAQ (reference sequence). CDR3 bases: TGTGCTAGCAGCCTACGGGAGGACAATGAGCAGTTCTTC. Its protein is CASSLREDNEQFF.

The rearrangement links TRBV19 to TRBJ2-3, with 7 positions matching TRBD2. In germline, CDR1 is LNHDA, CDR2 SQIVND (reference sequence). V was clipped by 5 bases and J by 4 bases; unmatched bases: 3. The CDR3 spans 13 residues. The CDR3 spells CASSGLVADTQYF. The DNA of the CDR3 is TGTGCCAGTAGTGGACTAGTGGCAGATACGCAGTATTTT.

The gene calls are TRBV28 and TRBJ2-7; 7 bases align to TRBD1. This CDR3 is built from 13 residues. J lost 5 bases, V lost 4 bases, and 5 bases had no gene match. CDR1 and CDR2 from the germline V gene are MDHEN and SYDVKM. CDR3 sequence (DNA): TGTGCCAGCAGTTCCTACAGGGGTCACGAGCAGTACTTC. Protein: CASSSYRGHEQYF.

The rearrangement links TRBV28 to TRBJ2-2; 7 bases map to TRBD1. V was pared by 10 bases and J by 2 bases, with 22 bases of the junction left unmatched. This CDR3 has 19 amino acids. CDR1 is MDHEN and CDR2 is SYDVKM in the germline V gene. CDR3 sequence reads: CAITPATGVLTINTGELFF. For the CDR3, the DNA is TGTGCCATCACCCCTGCCACAGGGGTTCTGACTATCAACACCGGGGAGCTGTTTTTT.

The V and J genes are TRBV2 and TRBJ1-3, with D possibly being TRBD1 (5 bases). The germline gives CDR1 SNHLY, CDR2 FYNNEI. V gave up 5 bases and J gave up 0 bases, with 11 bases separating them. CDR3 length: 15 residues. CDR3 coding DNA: TGTGCCAGCAGTAGGGGCCCGCTCTCTGGAAACACCATATATTTT. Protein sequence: CASSRGPLSGNTIYF.

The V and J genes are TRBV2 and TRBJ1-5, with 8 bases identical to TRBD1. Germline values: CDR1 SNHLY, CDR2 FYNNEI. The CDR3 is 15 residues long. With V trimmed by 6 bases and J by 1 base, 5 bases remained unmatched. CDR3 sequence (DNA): TGTGCCAGCAGGACCGGGACAGGCAGCAATCAGCCCCAGCATTTT. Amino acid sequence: CASRTGTGSNQPQHF.

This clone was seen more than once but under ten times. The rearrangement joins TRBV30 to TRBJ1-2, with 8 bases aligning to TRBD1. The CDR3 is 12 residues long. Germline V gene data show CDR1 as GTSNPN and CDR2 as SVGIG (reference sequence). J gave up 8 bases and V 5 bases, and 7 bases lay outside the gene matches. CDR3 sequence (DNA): TGTGCCTGGGGACAGGGCCCAATGGGCTACACCTTC. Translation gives CAWGQGPMGYTF.

The chain's CDR3 is CSVDGTGVNANTGELFF. The CDR3 bases are TGCAGCGTTGATGGGACAGGGGTCAACGCGAACACCGGGGAGCTGTTTTTT. The gene calls are TRBV29-1 and TRBJ2-2, with 10 bases matching TRBD1. Unmatched junction bases numbered 7, after V lost 3 bases and J lost 0 bases. This CDR3 region has 17 residues. Germline loops: CDR1 SQVTM, CDR2 ANQGSEA.

CDR3 sequence: CASSLVLGEQYF. CDR3 in DNA: TGTGCCAGCAGCCTAGTACTAGGGGAGCAGTACTTC. V is TRBV5-5 and J is TRBJ2-7, with D possibly being TRBD2 (5 bases). The CDR3 is made up of 12 amino acids. V dropped 4 bases and J dropped 7 bases, with 12 bases sitting between them. The germline gives CDR1 SGHKS, CDR2 YYEKEE (reference sequence). The full variable domain, completed using reference TRBV5-5 and TRBJ2-7, is DAGVTQSPTHLIKTRGQQVTLRCSPISGHKSVSWYQQVLGQGPQFIFQYYEKEERGRGNFPDRFSARQFPNYSSELNVNALLLGDSALYLCASSLVLGEQYFGPGTRLTVT.

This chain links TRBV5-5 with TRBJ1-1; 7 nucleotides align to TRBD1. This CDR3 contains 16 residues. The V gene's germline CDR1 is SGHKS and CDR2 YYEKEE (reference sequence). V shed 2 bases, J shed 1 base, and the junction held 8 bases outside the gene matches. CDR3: CASSFRTGTENTEAFF. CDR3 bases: TGTGCCAGCAGCTTCCGGACCGGGACAGAGAACACTGAAGCTTTCTTT.

CDR3 in amino acids: CASSSRGARDGYTF. For the CDR3, the DNA is TGCGCCAGCAGCTCCCGGGGGGCAAGGGATGGCTACACCTTC. This chain uses TRBV5-1 with TRBJ1-2, with D possibly being TRBD1 (6 bases). This CDR3 has 14 amino acids. From germline, CDR1 is SGHRS and CDR2 YFSETQ. V lost 3 bases, J lost 6 bases, and 15 bases lay in between.

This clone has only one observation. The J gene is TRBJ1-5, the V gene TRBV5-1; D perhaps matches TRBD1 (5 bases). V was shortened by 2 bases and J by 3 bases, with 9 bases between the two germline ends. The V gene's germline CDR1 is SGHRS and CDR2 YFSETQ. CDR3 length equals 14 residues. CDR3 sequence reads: CASSFGGVNQPQHF. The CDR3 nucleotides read TGCGCCAGCAGCTTCGGGGGAGTCAATCAGCCCCAGCATTTT.

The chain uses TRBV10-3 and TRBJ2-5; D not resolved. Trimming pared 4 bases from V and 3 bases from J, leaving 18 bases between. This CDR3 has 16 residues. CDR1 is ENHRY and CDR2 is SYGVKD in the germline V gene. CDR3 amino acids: CAISVNKAGKEETQYF. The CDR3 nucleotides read TGTGCCATCAGTGTGAATAAGGCAGGAAAAGAAGAGACCCAGTACTTC.

CDR3 nucleotide sequence: TGCGCCAGCAGCATTAGACAGGGGAACAATGAGCAGTTCTTC. Translating gives CASSIRQGNNEQFF. The gene calls are TRBV4-1 and TRBJ2-1; 8 positions agree with TRBD1. This CDR3 spans 14 amino acids. In germline, CDR1 is MGHRA, CDR2 YSYEKL. Trimming cost V 5 bases and J 5 bases; bases outside gene matches: 5.

The CDR3 loop reads CASSLTGGRYGYTF. The DNA for the CDR3 is TGTGCCAGCAGCTTGACAGGGGGTCGCTATGGCTACACCTTC. The rearrangement uses TRBV5-4 and TRBJ1-2, with TRBD1 matching over 8 bases. The junction had 3 bases not matched to a gene; V was cut back by 1 base and J by 4 bases. In germline, CDR1 is SGHNT, CDR2 YYREEE (reference sequence). CDR3 length: 14 amino acids.

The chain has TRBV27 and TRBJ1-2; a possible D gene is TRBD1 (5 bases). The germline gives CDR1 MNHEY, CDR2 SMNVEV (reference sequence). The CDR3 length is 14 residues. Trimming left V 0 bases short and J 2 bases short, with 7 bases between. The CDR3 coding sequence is TGTGCCAGCAGTTTATCCAGGGTGAACTATGGCTACACCTTC. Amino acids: CASSLSRVNYGYTF.

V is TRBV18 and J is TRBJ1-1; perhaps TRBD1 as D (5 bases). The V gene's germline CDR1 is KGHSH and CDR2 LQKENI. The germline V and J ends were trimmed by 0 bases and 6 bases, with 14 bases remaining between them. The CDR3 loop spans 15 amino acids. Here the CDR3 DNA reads TGTGCCAGCTCACCACCGGAGCAGGGAGGGCCTGAAGCTTTCTTT. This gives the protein CASSPPEQGGPEAFF.

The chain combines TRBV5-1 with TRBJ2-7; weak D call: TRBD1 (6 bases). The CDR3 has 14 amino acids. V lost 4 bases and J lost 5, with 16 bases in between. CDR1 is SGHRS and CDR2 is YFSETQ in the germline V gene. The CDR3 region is CASSVGASPNEQYF. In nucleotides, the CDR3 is TGCGCCAGCAGCGTGGGGGCCTCCCCGAACGAGCAGTACTTC.

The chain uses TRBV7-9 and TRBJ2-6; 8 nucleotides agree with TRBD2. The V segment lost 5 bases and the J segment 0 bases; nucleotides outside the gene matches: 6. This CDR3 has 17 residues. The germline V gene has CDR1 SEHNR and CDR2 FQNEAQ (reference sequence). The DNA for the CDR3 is TGTGCCAGCAGCGTGGCGGGAGGTGTCTCTGGGGCCAACGTCCTGACTTTC. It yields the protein CASSVAGGVSGANVLTF.